Described below is a single T cell receptor (beta chain) sequence and its context. What it recognizes is unknown. There are 14 residues in the CDR3. V gave up 0 bases and J gave up 1 base, with 7 bases separating them. CDR1 is SGHRS and CDR2 is YFSETQ in the germline V gene. Unique molecular identifiers were present in the TCR beta cDNA libraries. T cells, roughly 1 to 10 million of them, yielded roughly 470,000 cDNA molecules. TCRdb called the PCR reads again in MiXCR, with one record for every CDR3 protein. The table has approximately 440,000 distinct CDR3 sequences, 45% seen once; the top ten hold about an eighth. This sample stems from a study of post-analysis software for immune sequencing data. Across the study: Multiple sclerosis in the patients followed relapsing-remitting, secondary progressive and progressive-relapsing courses.

Study results and caveats: Versus controls, multiple sclerosis patients showed significantly lower diversity (normalized Chao1). Strong co-clustering by F measure was evident for samples that had been prepared in the same batch. The study found TRBV5-6, TRBV5-1 and TRBV20-1 among five or six TRBV segments more frequent in patients than controls.

This chain uses TRBV5-1 with TRBJ2-5; D is ambiguous. Sequencing was done on a sample of blood. This TCR was recovered from a girl aged 5-17 years with multiple sclerosis. In DNA, the CDR3 is TGCGCCAGCAGCTTGGAGAACCCCCAAGAGACCCAGTACTTC. This sequence encodes CASSLENPQETQYF. Combining the CDR3 with reference TRBV5-1 and TRBJ2-5 gives the whole variable domain KAGVTQTPRYLIKTRGQQVTLSCSPISGHRSVSWYQQTPGQGLQFLFEYFSETQRNKGNFPGRFSGRQFSNSRSEMNVSTLELGDSALYLCASSLENPQETQYFGPGTRLLVL.